Listed below are T cell receptor beta chains from one sample, sequenced in a study of CD8+ T cells in alopecia areata. Method: immunoSEQ multiplex PCR; TCRdb's copy keeps in-frame clones and lacks some. Of 110,000 to 150,000 clones in the sample, 62% are singletons; the top ten hold 35% to 45%. Sample: CD8+ T cells sorted from blood. Source of these receptors: a human donor in good health. The CDR3 runs from the conserved cysteine through the conserved F or W. A D gene is named only where the DNA matches it firmly. Where a row states a size, it is once, few, many or the class of an expanded clone; other rows omit it.

DNA | CDR3 | length | V | D | size | J
TGTGCCAGCAGTTTCTACAGCGGGAGCGAGCAGTACTTC | CASSFYSGSEQYF | 13 | TRBV27 | TRBD2 | few | TRBJ2-7
TGCGCCAGCAGCTTGGAGGCAGGGACCTCCTACGAGCAGTACTTC | CASSLEAGTSYEQYF | 15 | TRBV5-1 | - | few | TRBJ2-7
TGTGCCAGCACCTACTCAGGGGTTTCCGAGCAGTACTTC | CASTYSGVSEQYF | 13 | TRBV7-9 | - | few | TRBJ2-7
TGCAGCGTTGAAGTGCGGGGACCCCGGAGCGGGGCCAACGTCCTGACTTTC | CSVEVRGPRSGANVLTF | 17 | TRBV29-1 | - | few | TRBJ2-6
TGTGCCAGCTCACCAGGGGAGTTCATGAACACTGAAGCTTTCTTT | CASSPGEFMNTEAFF | 15 | TRBV18 | - | - | TRBJ1-1
TGTGCCAGCAGCCCGACAGCACTTGGCGAGCAGTACTTC | CASSPTALGEQYF | 13 | TRBV13 | - | - | TRBJ2-7
TGCGCCAGCAGCCAAGACCTGGGCAATCAGCCCCAGCATTTT | CASSQDLGNQPQHF | 14 | TRBV4-1 | - | - | TRBJ1-5
TGTGCCACCACAAACGCCGGGGAGCTGTTTTTT | CATTNAGELFF | 11 | TRBV25-1 | - | - | TRBJ2-2
TGCGCCAGCAGCTTGGCCGGAGGACAATACAATGAGCAGTTCTTC | CASSLAGGQYNEQFF | 15 | TRBV5-1 | - | - | TRBJ2-1
TGTGCCAGTAGTACGAACACTGAAGCTTTCTTT | CASSTNTEAFF | 11 | TRBV19 | - | - | TRBJ1-1
TGTGCCAGCAGCTTAGCGGGAGAGTCCTACGAGCAGTACTTC | CASSLAGESYEQYF | 14 | TRBV13 | - | - | TRBJ2-7
TGCGCCAGCCGCCTTTATGATGTGTTAGAAGAAAAACTGTTTTTT | CASRLYDVLEEKLFF | 15 | TRBV5-1 | - | - | TRBJ1-4
TGTGCCACCAGCGTCAGACTATCCACAGATACGCAGTATTTT | CATSVRLSTDTQYF | 14 | TRBV15 | - | few | TRBJ2-3
TGCAGCGTTCCCAAAGGGGGGCCCGAAGCTTTCTTT | CSVPKGGPEAFF | 12 | TRBV29-1 | - | - | TRBJ1-1
TGCGCCAGACCCCAGGGTTTTACGGGAAACACCATATATTTT | CARPQGFTGNTIYF | 14 | TRBV23-1 | - | - | TRBJ1-3
TGCGCCAGCAGCTTGGAGGTGACAGCATACTACGAGCAGTACTTC | CASSLEVTAYYEQYF | 15 | TRBV5-1 | - | - | TRBJ2-7
TGTGCCAGCAGAGCGCCCAGCTCCTACAATGAGCAGTTCTTC | CASRAPSSYNEQFF | 14 | TRBV4-2 | - | - | TRBJ2-1
TGTGCCAGTAGTATTTCGGCAGGGGACTCCTACGAGCAGTACTTC | CASSISAGDSYEQYF | 15 | TRBV19 | - | few | TRBJ2-7
TGTGCCAGCAGCCTGACAGGGAGTTACAATGAGCAGTTCTTC | CASSLTGSYNEQFF | 14 | TRBV28 | TRBD1 | - | TRBJ2-1
TGCAGCGTTTCCGCCTACAATGAGCAGTTCTTC | CSVSAYNEQFF | 11 | TRBV29-1 | - | - | TRBJ2-1
TGTGCCAGTACCACAGGGGCACAGCCCCAGCATTTT | CASTTGAQPQHF | 12 | TRBV19 | TRBD1 | few | TRBJ1-5
TGTGCCAGCAGCGGGACTAGCGGGAGTGTGGGAGAGACCCAGTACTTC | CASSGTSGSVGETQYF | 16 | TRBV28 | TRBD2 | - | TRBJ2-5
TGCAGCGTTGAAGATCGGCTAGCGGGAGAGAACACCGGGGAGCTGTTTTTT | CSVEDRLAGENTGELFF | 17 | TRBV29-1 | TRBD2 | few | TRBJ2-2
TGCGCCAGCACCAAGGAGGGTAGCAATCAGCCCCAGCATTTT | CASTKEGSNQPQHF | 14 | TRBV10-2 | - | - | TRBJ1-5
TGTGCCAGCAGCCCGCGAGACGCCCAAGAGACCCAGTACTTC | CASSPRDAQETQYF | 14 | TRBV7-8 | - | - | TRBJ2-5
TGCGCCAGCAGCCTGGGACTACCTCCGGTCAATGAGCAGTTCTTC | CASSLGLPPVNEQFF | 15 | TRBV5-1 | TRBD2 | - | TRBJ2-1
TGTGCCAGCAGCGTAGAGGGTGCTAGCGGGATATGGGAGACCCAGTACTTC | CASSVEGASGIWETQYF | 17 | TRBV9 | TRBD2 | - | TRBJ2-5
TGTGCCACGATGGCCGGGTATGGCTACACCTTC | CATMAGYGYTF | 11 | TRBV19 | - | few | TRBJ1-2
TGTGCCAGCAGCAACACTAGCGGGGTCTCCTACGAGCAGTACTTC | CASSNTSGVSYEQYF | 15 | TRBV21-1 | - | - | TRBJ2-7
TGCAGCTCGGAGGGCCGATCCAATGAGCAGTTCTTC | CSSEGRSNEQFF | 12 | TRBV29-1 | - | few | TRBJ2-1
TGTGCCAGCAGTACGACAGGGAACTCTTACGAGCAGTACTTC | CASSTTGNSYEQYF | 14 | TRBV7-2 | TRBD1 | once | TRBJ2-7
TGTGCCAGCAGTGAAGCTCGGGTTCGGAGCACAGATACGCAGTATTTT | CASSEARVRSTDTQYF | 16 | TRBV2 | - | once | TRBJ2-3
TGCGCCAGCAGCCAAGTTAGGGGGGACAATGAGCAGTTCTTC | CASSQVRGDNEQFF | 14 | TRBV4-1 | - | few | TRBJ2-1
TGTGCCAGTAGACCGGGGGCTCTCCTTAGCAATCAGCCCCAGCATTTT | CASRPGALLSNQPQHF | 16 | TRBV19 | - | - | TRBJ1-5
TGCGCCAGCAGCGACCGACAGGGGAGTGGCACTGAAGCTTTCTTT | CASSDRQGSGTEAFF | 15 | TRBV4-1 | TRBD1 | - | TRBJ1-1
TGTGCCAGCAGCTTAGGAGGTTCCACAGATACGCAGTATTTT | CASSLGGSTDTQYF | 14 | TRBV11-2 | - | - | TRBJ2-3
TGTGCCAGCAGTTACTCGGCATTCAAAGGCTACACCTTC | CASSYSAFKGYTF | 13 | TRBV6-5 | - | - | TRBJ1-2